These 20 T cell receptor beta chains were all obtained from the same sample, sequenced in a study of T cells after yellow fever vaccination. TCRdb reprocessed the 5' RACE reads with MiXCR, giving one entry per CDR3 protein. The sample lists approximately 350,000 distinct CDR3 sequences, 11% occurring once. The material sequenced was PBMCs, taken on the day of the first yellow fever vaccination. The receptors stem from a man between 18 and 35 years old who received the YFV17D yellow fever vaccine.

The chain is built from TRBV2 and TRBJ2-3; no definite D call. Trimming cost V 1 base and J 0 bases, with 5 bases left between them. CDR1 is SNHLY, CDR2 FYNNEI, per germline. The CDR3 loop spans 14 amino acids. CDR3 sequence reads: CASSEGLSTDTQYF. The CDR3 region has the DNA TGTGCCAGCAGTGAAGGGCTGAGCACAGATACGCAGTATTTT. The full variable domain, in which reference TRBV2 and TRBJ2-3 provide the parts outside the CDR3, is EPEVTQTPSHQVTQMGQEVILRCVPISNHLYFYWYRQILGQKVEFLVSFYNNEISEKSEIFDDQFSVERPDGSNFTLKIRSTKLEDSAMYFCASSEGLSTDTQYFGPGTRLTVL.

There are a few counts of this clonotype. The V and J genes are TRBV6-1 and TRBJ2-1; weak D call: TRBD1 (6 bases). Trimming removed 5 bases from V and 2 bases from J, with 13 bases in between. From germline, CDR1 is MNHNS and CDR2 SASEGT. The length of the CDR3 is 15 residues. CDR3 sequence reads: CASSKTGSPYNEQFF. CDR3 DNA: TGTGCCAGCAGTAAAACAGGGAGCCCCTACAATGAGCAGTTCTTC.

This clonotype was detected a few times. The chain joins TRBV24-1 to TRBJ2-5; D is uncertain. V was cut by 7 bases and J by 5 bases, with 7 bases left in between. The CDR3 contains 11 residues. In germline, CDR1 is KGHDR, CDR2 SFDVKD. The CDR3 loop reads CATRFLETQYF. CDR3 bases: TGTGCCACCAGGTTCCTGGAGACCCAGTACTTC.

The J gene is TRBJ2-3, the V gene TRBV24-1; D assignment may be TRBD1 or TRBD2 (5 bases each). The CDR3 has 12 amino acids. Per germline, CDR1 KGHDR and CDR2 SFDVKD. The V end was cut by 7 bases, the J end by 3 bases, with 7 bases between. The CDR3, as DNA: TGTGCCACCAGAGGGACGACAGATACGCAGTATTTT. Its protein product is CATRGTTDTQYF.

The chain has TRBV18 and TRBJ2-1; TRBD1 agrees at 12 bases. The trim removed 2 bases at V and 9 bases at J, leaving 8 bases unmatched. The V gene's germline CDR1 is KGHSH and CDR2 LQKENI. The CDR3 contains 16 residues. CDR3 loop: CASSPAGTGGGIEQFF. The CDR3 DNA is TGTGCCAGCTCACCAGCGGGGACAGGGGGCGGGATTGAGCAGTTCTTC.

The V gene is TRBV12-3 or TRBV12-4, the J gene TRBJ2-3; no definite D call. This CDR3 comprises 18 residues. Trimming stripped 6 bases from V and 0 bases from J, with 22 bases between. Written as DNA, the CDR3 is TGTGCCAGCAGCCAAACCCGAATCGACCGATTGAGCACAGATACGCAGTATTTT. This translates into CASSQTRIDRLSTDTQYF.

This clonotype has ten or more counts. The chain joins TRBV5-4 to TRBJ2-7, with TRBD1 identical over 10 bases. Germline CDR1 and CDR2: SGHNT and YYREEE (reference sequence). The CDR3 length is 14 residues. With V trimmed by 4 bases and J by 7 bases, 8 bases remained unmatched. This CDR3 is CASSHRQGANEQYF. CDR3 nucleotide sequence: TGTGCCAGCAGCCATCGACAGGGGGCAAATGAGCAGTACTTC. The variable domain in full, with the rest retrieved from reference TRBV5-4 and TRBJ2-7, is ETGVTQSPTHLIKTRGQQVTLRCSSQSGHNTVSWYQQALGQGPQFIFQYYREEENGRGNFPPRFSGLQFPNYSSELNVNALELDDSALYLCASSHRQGANEQYFGPGTRLTVT.

CDR3 sequence reads: CASSYAGDLGTEAFF. The DNA of the CDR3 is TGTGCCAGCAGTTATGCGGGCGACCTGGGCACTGAAGCTTTCTTT. The chain combines TRBV6-5 with TRBJ1-1, with unresolved D. Looked up from germline, CDR1 is MNHEY and CDR2 is SVGAGI. The V end was cut by 3 bases, the J end by 4 bases, with 15 bases between. The length of the CDR3 is 15 residues.

The chain joins TRBV7-9 to TRBJ1-2; 10 bases fit TRBD1. The CDR3 consists of 16 residues. CDR1 is SEHNR and CDR2 is FQNEAQ in the germline V gene (reference sequence). The V gene end was trimmed by 5 bases and the J gene end by 5 bases; junction bases not matched to a gene: 11. Here the CDR3 DNA reads TGTGCCAGCAGCCTAGGGACAGGGGTTAATCCTTATGGCTACACCTTC. Translating it yields CASSLGTGVNPYGYTF.

This clonotype was observed a handful of times. The chain links TRBV11-2 to TRBJ2-1; D possibly corresponds to TRBD1 (6 bases). The CDR3 has 15 residues. In germline, CDR1 is SGHAT, CDR2 FQNNGV. With 1 base removed from V and 8 bases from J, the gap between germline ends came to 15 bases. CDR3 nucleotides: TGTGCCAGCAGCTTAGTTGCAGGGGAAGGCTATGAGCAGTTCTTC. Translation: CASSLVAGEGYEQFF.

The chain links TRBV5-1 to TRBJ2-1, with TRBD2 matching 9 bases. V shed 4 bases, J shed 1 base, and the junction held 9 bases outside the gene matches. The CDR3 spans 17 residues. Germline-derived CDR1 and CDR2 are SGHRS and YFSETQ. The CDR3 nucleotides are TGCGCCAGCAGCCCACCGACTAGCGGCGATTCCTACAATGAGCAGTTCTTC. Amino acid sequence: CASSPPTSGDSYNEQFF. The full variable domain, with the rest looked up from reference TRBV5-1 and TRBJ2-1, is KAGVTQTPRYLIKTRGQQVTLSCSPISGHRSVSWYQQTPGQGLQFLFEYFSETQRNKGNFPGRFSGRQFSNSRSEMNVSTLELGDSALYLCASSPPTSGDSYNEQFFGPGTRLTVL.

V is TRBV12-3 or TRBV12-4 and J is TRBJ1-6; D is ambiguous. There are 14 residues in the CDR3. The V end was cut by 3 bases, the J end by 13 bases, with 16 bases between. The CDR3 nucleotides are TGTGCCAGCAGTTTTACCGGTTCAGGCCGCCCCCTCCACTTT. Translation gives CASSFTGSGRPLHF.

This clonotype was counted ten times or more. The CDR3: CASSERGDNEQFF. The CDR3 region has the DNA TGTGCCAGCAGTGAGCGGGGGGACAATGAGCAGTTCTTC. The gene calls are TRBV6-4 and TRBJ2-1, with 8 nucleotides matching TRBD2. Germline V lookup: CDR1 MRHNA, CDR2 SNTAGT. This CDR3 region has 13 residues. With V trimmed by 3 bases and J by 5 bases, 0 bases remained unmatched.

The chain uses TRBV7-2 and TRBJ1-2, with D uncertain. The CDR3 is made up of 14 amino acids. Trimming removed 5 bases at V and 4 bases at J, with 14 bases between. CDR1 and CDR2 (germline): SGHTA, FQGNSA. In DNA form, the CDR3 reads TGTGCCAGCAGCCCCTCGGAGGAGGGCTATGGCTACACCTTC. It translates to CASSPSEEGYGYTF.

In DNA form, the CDR3 reads TGCGCCAGCAGCCAAGTCCAGGGAAGTTTTGAAAAACTGTTTTTT. This encodes CASSQVQGSFEKLFF. The V and J genes are TRBV4-1 and TRBJ1-4; D may be TRBD1 (5 bases). The CDR3 is 15 amino acids. CDR1 is MGHRA and CDR2 is YSYEKL in the germline V gene. The V end was cut by 1 base, the J end by 7 bases, with 13 bases between.

Concerning this clonotype itself: Germline and junction disagree at one end, which may indicate a read error. V gene TRBV20-1 combines with J gene TRBJ2-1, with 11 positions matching TRBD2. The CDR3 is 16 amino acids. CDR1 is DFQATT, CDR2 SNEGSKA, per germline (reference sequence). CDR3 residues: CCARERTSGYDNEQFF. The DNA for the CDR3 is TGCTGTGCTAGAGAACGGACTAGCGGGTACGACAATGAGCAGTTCTTC.

The chain has TRBV12-3 or TRBV12-4 and TRBJ1-1, with no clear D. With 5 bases removed from V and 0 bases from J, the gap between germline ends came to 10 bases. This CDR3 has 14 residues. Here the CDR3 reads CASSVTQMNTEAFF. The CDR3 nucleotides are TGTGCCAGCAGTGTGACACAGATGAACACTGAAGCTTTCTTT.

A few counts support this clonotype. The chain joins TRBV4-3 to TRBJ2-5, with 8 positions matching TRBD2. CDR3 length: 17 amino acids. Germline-derived CDR1 and CDR2 are LGHNA and YSLEER. V gave up 0 bases and J gave up 1 base; unmatched junction bases: 7. As DNA, the CDR3 is TGCGCCAGCAGCCAAGATAGTTCGAGCGGGGGCCAAGAGACCCAGTACTTC. Protein sequence: CASSQDSSSGGQETQYF.

This chain connects TRBV24-1 to TRBJ2-5; 9 bases map to TRBD1. The CDR3 sequence is 15 residues long. The J segment lost 1 base and the V segment lost 4 bases, leaving 3 bases of the junction unmatched. The germline V gene has CDR1 KGHDR and CDR2 SFDVKD. In DNA form, the CDR3 reads TGTGCCACCAGTGACCCGGGACAGGGCCAAGAGACCCAGTACTTC. Its translation is CATSDPGQGQETQYF.

This rearrangement joins TRBV7-2 to TRBJ2-3, with D perhaps TRBD2 (6 bases). The length of the CDR3 is 14 residues. The V gene lost 2 bases and the J gene lost 6 bases, with 12 bases spanning the gap. CDR1 SGHTA and CDR2 FQGNSA come from the germline V gene. Here the CDR3 DNA reads TGTGCCAGCAGCTTAAGGGCTAGCGTTGATACGCAGTATTTT. Translating it yields CASSLRASVDTQYF.